Each of the 19 T cell receptor beta chains below was sequenced from the same sample in a study of blood T cell repertoires in COVID-19. Produced via immunoSEQ multiplex PCR; TCRdb's table is partial and in-frame only. This sample carries roughly 250,000 clones, over 90% of them seen once, and the ten largest clones take about 0.8%. Sequenced material: peripheral blood. The receptors shown here come from a young man with COVID-19, enrolled during active disease.

The V gene is TRBV6-1, the J gene TRBJ2-7; the match to TRBD2 covers 7 bases. There are 16 residues in the CDR3. V trimming: 0 bases; J trimming: 2 bases; junction bases outside the gene matches: 7. Germline V gives CDR1 MNHNS, CDR2 SASEGT. The CDR3 region is CASSEALLAGAYEQYF. DNA of the CDR3: TGTGCCAGCAGTGAAGCGCTTCTGGCGGGGGCCTACGAGCAGTACTTC.

The chain couples TRBV7-6 to TRBJ2-3, with TRBD2 identical over 7 bases. Germline CDR1 is SGHVS and CDR2 is FNYEAQ. This CDR3 is built from 14 residues. The V and J ends lost 3 bases and 4 bases, in that order; junction bases with no gene match: 4. In DNA, the CDR3 is TGTGCCAGCAGCTTTGAGCTAGCGGCAGATACGCAGTATTTT. Protein product: CASSFELAADTQYF.

The rearrangement joins TRBV5-6 to TRBJ1-2; 8 bases match TRBD1. The CDR3 runs 14 residues. Germline CDR1 is SGHDT and CDR2 is YYEEEE. V gave up 4 bases and J gave up 6 bases; unmatched junction bases: 8. The CDR3 nucleotides read TGTGCCAGCAGCCCGACAGGGGCTGGAGATGGCTACACCTTC. This gives the protein CASSPTGAGDGYTF.

The chain is built from TRBV5-1 and TRBJ2-5; no clear D gene. The CDR3 sequence is 13 residues long. Germline V lookup: CDR1 SGHRS, CDR2 YFSETQ. V was pared by 4 bases and J by 5 bases, with 12 bases between. This chain's CDR3 is CASSHDRVETQYF. The CDR3 DNA reads TGCGCCAGCAGCCACGACCGGGTGGAGACCCAGTACTTC.

V usage is TRBV20-1 and J usage is TRBJ2-2; 7 bases are shared with TRBD2. The CDR3 extends over 10 amino acids. Germline V CDR1 and CDR2: DFQATT, SNEGSKA (reference sequence). This chain's CDR3 is CSGGPGELFF. The CDR3 bases are TGCTCGGGGGGACCCGGGGAGCTGTTTTTT.

This sequence joins TRBV6-6 and TRBJ2-5; 11 bases map to TRBD1. V trimming: 6 bases; J trimming: 7 bases; junction bases outside the gene matches: 7. CDR1 and CDR2 from the germline V gene are MNHNY and SVGAGI (reference sequence). There are 14 residues in the CDR3. The CDR3 DNA is TGTGCCAGCAGGGGGACAGGGGGTGTGCGGACCCAGTACTTC. Translating gives CASRGTGGVRTQYF.

This chain links TRBV5-4 with TRBJ1-2; tentative D call: TRBD1 (6 bases). The V end was cut by 4 bases, the J end by 4 bases, with 17 bases between. The length of the CDR3 is 15 residues. The germline V gene encodes CDR1 SGHNT and CDR2 YYREEE (reference sequence). The CDR3 region is CASSQIEQGGYGYTF. The CDR3 coding sequence is TGTGCCAGCAGCCAAATTGAACAAGGGGGCTATGGCTACACCTTC.

This clone was observed a single time. V and J are TRBV5-1 and TRBJ2-1, with a possible D match to TRBD2 (5 bases). Germline V lookup: CDR1 SGHRS, CDR2 YFSETQ. The CDR3 is made up of 17 amino acids. V was trimmed by 4 bases and J by 1 base, leaving 18 bases between them. In DNA, the CDR3 is TGCGCCAGCAGCAAGGACGTAGCTACTAGGTCCTACAATGAGCAGTTCTTC. The encoded protein is CASSKDVATRSYNEQFF.

The CDR3 DNA follows: TGTGCACTGTTTGTGTCCTCTGGAAACACCATATATTTT. This translates into CALFVSSGNTIYF. The rearrangement joins TRBV6-5 to TRBJ1-3; no reliable D call. The CDR3 contains 13 residues. The germline CDR1 and CDR2 sequences are MNHEY and SVGAGI.

In DNA, the CDR3 is TGTGCCAGCAGTTACTCGACAGGGACCTACGAGCAGTACTTC. Amino acids: CASSYSTGTYEQYF. The rearrangement joins TRBV6-5 to TRBJ2-7; 7 bases are shared with TRBD1. Germline V CDR1 and CDR2: MNHEY, SVGAGI. The CDR3 sequence is 14 residues long. Losses at the gene ends were 0 bases for V and 2 bases for J; bases not matched to a gene: 1.

The chain joins TRBV6-1 to TRBJ2-2; D is ambiguous. CDR1 is MNHNS, CDR2 SASEGT, per germline. This CDR3 is built from 14 residues. Trimming shortened V by 2 bases and J by 4 bases, and 8 bases separated the two germline ends. CDR3 bases: TGTGCCAGCAGTGAAAGCTGGGCCACCGGGGAGCTGTTTTTT. Translation gives CASSESWATGELFF.

The chain uses TRBV6-1 and TRBJ1-1; no definite D call. Germline V lookup: CDR1 MNHNS, CDR2 SASEGT. V lost 3 bases to trimming and J lost 4 bases, with 12 bases between them. The length of the CDR3 is 14 residues. The CDR3 DNA reads TGTGCCAGCAGTGAGCAAGGTGAGGGCACTGAAGCTTTCTTT. Residues: CASSEQGEGTEAFF.

The chain recombines TRBV2 with TRBJ2-7, with a tentative D call TRBD1 (7 bases). The CDR3 has 15 residues. V lost 7 bases and J lost 3, with 19 bases in between. Germline assignment: CDR1 SNHLY and CDR2 FYNNEI. CDR3 residues: CASTEGGTESYEQYF. The CDR3 nucleotides are TGTGCCAGCACCGAAGGAGGGACAGAGAGCTACGAGCAGTACTTC.

The V and J genes are TRBV11-3 and TRBJ2-2; possibly TRBD2 for D (6 bases). The V gene lost 3 bases and the J gene lost 7 bases, with 12 bases spanning the gap. Germline V gene sequence: CDR1 SGHNT, CDR2 YENEEA. The CDR3 totals 14 residues. CDR3 nucleotides: TGTGCCAGCAGCTTCGGAGGGAAAGTCGGGGAGCTGTTTTTT. Its protein product is CASSFGGKVGELFF. Using reference TRBV11-3 and TRBJ2-2 for the parts outside the CDR3, the full variable domain is EAGVVQSPRYKIIEKKQPVAFWCNPISGHNTLYWYLQNLGQGPELLIRYENEEAVDDSQLPKDRFSAERLKGVDSTLKIQPAELGDSAVYLCASSFGGKVGELFFGEGSRLTVL.

The rearrangement links TRBV7-9 to TRBJ1-2, with D uncertain. Trimming pared 6 bases from V and 8 bases from J, leaving 10 bases between. Germline V gene sequence: CDR1 SEHNR, CDR2 FQNEAQ (reference sequence). The CDR3 runs to 11 residues. The CDR3 loop reads CASSLLRGYTF. DNA of the CDR3: TGTGCCAGCAGTCTACTACGGGGCTACACCTTC.

V gene TRBV5-4 combines with J gene TRBJ1-2, with a possible D match to TRBD1 (5 bases). Trimming stripped 4 bases from V and 2 bases from J, with 12 bases between. Looked up from germline, CDR1 is SGHNT and CDR2 is YYREEE (reference sequence). This CDR3 has 14 amino acids. CDR3: CASSKPDKNYGYTF. Here the CDR3 DNA reads TGTGCCAGCAGCAAACCGGACAAGAACTATGGCTACACCTTC.

V usage is TRBV11-2 and J usage is TRBJ1-6; TRBD1 agrees at 7 bases. This CDR3 spans 14 amino acids. Germline loops: CDR1 SGHAT, CDR2 FQNNGV. Unmatched junction bases numbered 6, after V lost 1 base and J lost 12 bases. The CDR3 loop reads CASSLVGGPEPLHF. The CDR3 DNA sequence: TGTGCCAGCAGCTTAGTAGGGGGCCCGGAACCCCTCCACTTT.

The chain is built from TRBV7-6 and TRBJ2-1, with 8 positions matching TRBD2. CDR1 and CDR2 (germline): SGHVS, FNYEAQ. The CDR3 sequence is 15 residues long. Unmatched junction bases numbered 7, after V lost 2 bases and J lost 7 bases. The DNA for the CDR3 is TGTGCCAGCAGCTTATTCCTGGCGGGGGGAAATGAGCAGTTCTTC. Protein: CASSLFLAGGNEQFF.

This chain joins TRBV28 and TRBJ2-7, with 8 bases fitting TRBD1. Losses at the gene ends were 5 bases for V and 6 bases for J; bases not matched to a gene: 12. Germline values: CDR1 MDHEN, CDR2 SYDVKM. CDR3 size: 15 residues. In DNA form, the CDR3 reads TGTGCCAGCAGTACCTCAGGGGGCCTCTTGTTCGAGCAGTACTTC. Its protein product is CASSTSGGLLFEQYF.